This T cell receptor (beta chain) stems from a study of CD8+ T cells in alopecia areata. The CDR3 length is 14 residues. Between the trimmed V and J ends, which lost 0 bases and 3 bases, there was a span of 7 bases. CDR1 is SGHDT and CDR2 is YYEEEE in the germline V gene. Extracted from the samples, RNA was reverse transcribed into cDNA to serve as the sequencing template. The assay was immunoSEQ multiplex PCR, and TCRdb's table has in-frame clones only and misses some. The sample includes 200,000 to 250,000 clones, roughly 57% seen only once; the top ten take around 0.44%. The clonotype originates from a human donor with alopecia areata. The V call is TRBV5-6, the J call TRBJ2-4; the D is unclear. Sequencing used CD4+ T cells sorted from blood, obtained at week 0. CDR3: CASSLAGVKNIQYF. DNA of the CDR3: TGTGCCAGCAGCTTGGCTGGAGTCAAAAACATTCAGTACTTC.